The clone carrying this TCR beta chain was counted many times. The sample belongs to a study of spatial heterogeneity in lung cancer. Noted time point: blood at routine non-recurrence follow-up after resection. TCRdb redid the calling of the 5' RACE reads with MiXCR, one entry per CDR3 protein. The sample consists of about 70,000 distinct CDR3 sequences, around 9.3% of them appearing once. V lost 0 bases and J 1 base, leaving 9 bases between the germline ends. This CDR3 comprises 15 residues. CDR1 and CDR2 (germline): SGHRS, YFSETQ. The receptor's source is a female donor with early-stage non-small cell lung cancer. The sequenced sample was PBMCs, obtained at follow-up. This rearrangement joins TRBV5-1 to TRBJ2-3, with D uncertain. The CDR3 spells CASSLAGQGTDTQYF. In DNA, the CDR3 is TGCGCCAGCAGCTTGGCCGGCCAGGGCACAGATACGCAGTATTTT.